These 9 T cell receptor beta chains share one sample of origin, sequenced in a study of blood T cell repertoires in COVID-19. Sequencing used immunoSEQ multiplex PCR; TCRdb keeps in-frame clones, though not all of them. Found here are just over 250,000 clones, more than 85% of them singletons; the top ten hold approximately 2.6%. Sample: peripheral blood. The receptors shown here come from a young adult with COVID-19, enrolled during active disease.

The J gene is TRBJ2-7, the V gene TRBV11-2; no clear D. Trimming cost V 5 bases and J 2 bases, with 7 bases left between them. CDR3 length: 12 residues. CDR1 SGHAT and CDR2 FQNNGV come from the germline V gene. CDR3 amino acids: CASSAVTYEQYF. The DNA of the CDR3 is TGTGCCAGCAGCGCGGTTACCTACGAGCAGTACTTC.

The chain uses TRBV6-6 and TRBJ2-7; 8 nucleotides align to TRBD1. Germline V gives CDR1 MNHNY, CDR2 SVGAGI (reference sequence). V was clipped by 6 bases and J by 0 bases; unmatched bases: 7. The CDR3 loop spans 15 amino acids. Here the CDR3 DNA reads TGTGCCAGCAGCAACCGGGACAGGATCTCCTACGAGCAGTACTTC. Translation gives CASSNRDRISYEQYF.

This rearrangement joins TRBV30 to TRBJ1-5; 7 bases align to TRBD1. The CDR3 extends over 14 amino acids. From germline, CDR1 is GTSNPN and CDR2 SVGIG (reference sequence). With 2 bases clipped from V and 2 bases from J, the junction kept 3 bases outside the gene matches. DNA of the CDR3: TGTGCCTGGAGTCCAGGGACAGGCAATCAGCCCCAGCATTTT. Its protein product is CAWSPGTGNQPQHF.

This chain connects TRBV18 to TRBJ1-5; D is perhaps TRBD1 (6 bases). Between the trimmed V and J ends, which lost 3 bases and 5 bases, there was a span of 14 bases. In germline, CDR1 is KGHSH, CDR2 LQKENI. The CDR3 is made up of 15 amino acids. In nucleotides, the CDR3 is TGTGCCAGCTCACCTTCGGGGGGCGCGGATCAGCCCCAGCATTTT. Its protein is CASSPSGGADQPQHF.

V is TRBV4-2 and J is TRBJ2-7, with D uncertain. Trimming stripped 4 bases from V and 0 bases from J, with 10 bases between. The germline V gene has CDR1 LGHNA and CDR2 YNFKEQ. The CDR3 consists of 14 residues. CDR3 DNA: TGTGCCAGCAGCCGAATAGCAGACTCCTACGAGCAGTACTTC. It is translated as CASSRIADSYEQYF.

This chain uses TRBV2 with TRBJ2-1; TRBD2 is a possible D gene (5 bases). The CDR3 is 14 residues long. The germline CDR1 and CDR2 sequences are SNHLY and FYNNEI. Trimming shortened V by 3 bases and J by 4 bases, and 10 bases separated the two germline ends. The CDR3 protein is CASSDWRQYNEQFF. The CDR3, as DNA: TGTGCCAGCAGTGATTGGAGGCAGTACAATGAGCAGTTCTTC. Full variable domain (rest looked up from reference TRBV2 and TRBJ2-1): EPEVTQTPSHQVTQMGQEVILRCVPISNHLYFYWYRQILGQKVEFLVSFYNNEISEKSEIFDDQFSVERPDGSNFTLKIRSTKLEDSAMYFCASSDWRQYNEQFFGPGTRLTVL.

J is TRBJ1-5 and V is TRBV28; 10 bases map to TRBD1. Germline CDR1 and CDR2: MDHEN and SYDVKM. This CDR3 spans 15 amino acids. V lost 3 bases to trimming and J lost 7 bases; unmatched junction nucleotides: 6. Written as DNA, the CDR3 is TGTGCCAGCAGTTTGGGACAGGGGTTTCGACAGCCCCAGCATTTT. This translates into CASSLGQGFRQPQHF.

This chain links TRBV4-2 with TRBJ2-7; D possibly corresponds to TRBD1 (7 bases). The CDR3 is 14 residues long. Trimming pared 4 bases from V and 3 bases from J, leaving 13 bases between. Germline values: CDR1 LGHNA, CDR2 YNFKEQ. The CDR3 DNA reads as TGTGCCAGCAGCCGGGGCGGGACAGTCTACGAGCAGTACTTC. This translates into CASSRGGTVYEQYF.

The chain is built from TRBV18 and TRBJ2-5, with TRBD1 identical over 8 bases. This CDR3 has 16 amino acids. CDR1 and CDR2 (germline): KGHSH, LQKENI. V gave up 3 bases and J gave up 4 bases; unmatched junction bases: 10. CDR3: CASSPILGQGRETQYF. DNA of the CDR3: TGTGCCAGCTCACCCATACTAGGACAGGGCCGAGAGACCCAGTACTTC.